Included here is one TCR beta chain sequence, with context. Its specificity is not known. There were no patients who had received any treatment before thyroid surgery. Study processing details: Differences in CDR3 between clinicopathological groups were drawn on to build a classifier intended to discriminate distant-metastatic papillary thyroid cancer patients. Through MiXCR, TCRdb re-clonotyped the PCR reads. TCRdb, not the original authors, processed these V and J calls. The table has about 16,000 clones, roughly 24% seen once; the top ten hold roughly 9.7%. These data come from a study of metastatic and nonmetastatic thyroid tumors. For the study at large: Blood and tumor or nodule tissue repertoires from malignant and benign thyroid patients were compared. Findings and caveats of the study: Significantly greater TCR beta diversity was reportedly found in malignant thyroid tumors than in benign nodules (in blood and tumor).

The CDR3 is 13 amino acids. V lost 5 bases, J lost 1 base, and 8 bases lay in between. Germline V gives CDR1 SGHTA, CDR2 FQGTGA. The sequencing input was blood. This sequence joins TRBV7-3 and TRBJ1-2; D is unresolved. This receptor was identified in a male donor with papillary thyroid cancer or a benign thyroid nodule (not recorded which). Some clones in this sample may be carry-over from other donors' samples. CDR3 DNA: TGTGCCAGCAGCCTGGACGGTAACTATGGCTACACCTTC. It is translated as CASSLDGNYGYTF.